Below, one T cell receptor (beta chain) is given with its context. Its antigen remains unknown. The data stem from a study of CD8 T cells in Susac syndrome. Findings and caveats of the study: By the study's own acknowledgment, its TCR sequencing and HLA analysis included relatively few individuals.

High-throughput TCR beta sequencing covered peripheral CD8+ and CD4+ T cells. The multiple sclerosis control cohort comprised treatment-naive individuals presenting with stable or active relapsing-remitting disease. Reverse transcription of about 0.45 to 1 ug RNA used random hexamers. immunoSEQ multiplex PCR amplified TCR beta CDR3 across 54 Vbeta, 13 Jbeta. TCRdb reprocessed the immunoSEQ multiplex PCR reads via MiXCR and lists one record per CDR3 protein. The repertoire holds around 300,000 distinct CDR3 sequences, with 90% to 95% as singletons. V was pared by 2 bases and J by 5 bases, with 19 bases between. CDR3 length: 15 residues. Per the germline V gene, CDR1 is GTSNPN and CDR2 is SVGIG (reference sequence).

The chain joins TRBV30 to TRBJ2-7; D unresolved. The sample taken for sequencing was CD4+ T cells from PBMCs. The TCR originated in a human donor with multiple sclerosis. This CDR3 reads CAWSQGRVPRDEQYF. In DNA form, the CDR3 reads TGTGCCTGGAGTCAAGGTCGAGTCCCAAGGGACGAGCAGTACTTC.